Listed below are T cell receptor beta chains from one sample, sequenced in a study of blood T cells in healthy people across ages. Via MiXCR, TCRdb re-called the 5' RACE reads, giving one row per CDR3 protein. Here the sample spans over 450,000 distinct CDR3 sequences, about 24% being singletons. The sample was also linked to a second study, of T cells of mothers and their children.

What was sequenced was blood. The receptors shown here come from a boy younger than 18 in good health. CDR3s include the opening cysteine and the closing phenylalanine or tryptophan. Each record gives: V gene, clone size, J gene, D gene, CDR3 DNA, CDR3 protein. The D gene is left open where the match is weak. Clone sizes are given selectively: once, few, many, or a class where the clone is expanded.

TRBV28	-	TRBJ2-6	TRBD1	TGTGCCAGCAGTTTACCATTTTACAGGGGGCCTGGGGCCAACGTCCTGACTTTC	CASSLPFYRGPGANVLTF
TRBV20-1	few	TRBJ2-1	TRBD2	TGCAGTGCTAGAATCCTACTAGCGGGAGACTACGATGAGCAGTTCTTC	CSARILLAGDYDEQFF
TRBV7-9	-	TRBJ2-1	TRBD2	TGTGCCAGCAGCTTAGATGGACTAGCCCCTGAGCAGTTCTTC	CASSLDGLAPEQFF
TRBV2	-	TRBJ1-2	-	TGTGCCAGCAGTGAAGTAACAGGGAGCTATGGCTACACCTTC	CASSEVTGSYGYTF
TRBV29-1	few	TRBJ2-1	-	TGCAGCGTTGTCAGGGCGAACAATGAGCAGTTCTTC	CSVVRANNEQFF
TRBV4-2	-	TRBJ2-1	-	TGTGCCAGCAGCCAAGAGGTCAGGAGCTCCTACAATGAGCAGTTCTTC	CASSQEVRSSYNEQFF
TRBV6-1	once	TRBJ2-3	-	TGTGCCAGCAGTGGCGCCCTCACTGATACGCAGTATTTT	CASSGALTDTQYF
TRBV11-2	-	TRBJ2-7	-	TGTGCCAGCAGCTTAGCGGGAGCGGAGTACGAGCAGTACTTC	CASSLAGAEYEQYF
TRBV10-3	-	TRBJ1-1	-	TGTGCCATCAGTGAGACAGTGAACACTGAGGCTTTCTTT	CAISETVNTEAFF
TRBV5-1	-	TRBJ2-7	-	TGCGCCAGCAGCTCTGGTGGGGCAGCCCCCTACGAGCAGTACTTC	CASSSGGAAPYEQYF
TRBV7-8	few	TRBJ2-7	-	TGTGCCAGCAGCTTAGCGAGTCTGACTAGTCAGTCCTACGAGCAGTACTTC	CASSLASLTSQSYEQYF
TRBV12-3/TRBV12-4	many	TRBJ1-6	TRBD1	TGTGCCAGCAGTTTAAGGGGGCTTTCACCCCTCCACTTT	CASSLRGLSPLHF
TRBV20-1	-	TRBJ2-2	-	TGCAGTGCTAGAGAAACCCAACAGGGTCTCACCGGGGAGCTGTTTTTT	CSARETQQGLTGELFF
TRBV7-2	few	TRBJ1-2	TRBD1	TGTGCCAGCAGCTTAGCAGGGGGCAATAACTATGGCTACACCTTC	CASSLAGGNNYGYTF
TRBV4-1	-	TRBJ2-7	-	TGCGCCAGCAGCCAAGAAATCCGGGACGAGCAGTACTTC	CASSQEIRDEQYF
TRBV28	-	TRBJ1-4	TRBD1	TGTGCCAGTCATAAGACCGGGACAGGGTGGGTTGAAAAACTGTTTTTT	CASHKTGTGWVEKLFF
TRBV7-9	-	TRBJ1-1	-	TGTGCCAGCAGCTTAGGATCGGGGGCGCCGGTGACTGAAGCTTTCTTT	CASSLGSGAPVTEAFF
TRBV20-1	few	TRBJ2-1	-	TGCAGCCCCGCCCTAAGGGTAAACTCCTACAATGAGCAGTTCTTC	CSPALRVNSYNEQFF
TRBV25-1	few	TRBJ2-7	-	TGTGCCAGCAGTGATGACAGCACCTACGAGCAGTACTTC	CASSDDSTYEQYF
TRBV23-1	-	TRBJ2-1	TRBD1	TGCGCCAGCAGGGCACAGGGGGCGGGGAATGAGCAGTTCTTC	CASRAQGAGNEQFF
TRBV28	-	TRBJ1-2	TRBD1	TGTGCCAGCAGTCTCGACTCGACAGGGGGCTGGGATGGCTACACCTTC	CASSLDSTGGWDGYTF
TRBV6-2/TRBV6-3	-	TRBJ2-3	-	TGTGCCAGCAGTTCCCGGACAGCAAGGACAGATACGCAGTATTTT	CASSSRTARTDTQYF
TRBV7-9	few	TRBJ2-5	-	TGTGCCAGCAGCTTAGGGGGCCAGGGTGCTATGGAGACCCAGTACTTC	CASSLGGQGAMETQYF
TRBV6-4	few	TRBJ2-1	-	TGTGCCAGCAGTGAGGGGCACAATGAGCAGTTCTTC	CASSEGHNEQFF
TRBV7-2	few	TRBJ2-5	-	TGTGCCAGCAGCTCCCCACTAGGGGCCGGTGAGACCCAGTACTTC	CASSSPLGAGETQYF
TRBV15	-	TRBJ1-2	TRBD1	TGTGCCACCAGCGAATCACCGGGACAGACTAACTATGGCTACACCTTC	CATSESPGQTNYGYTF
TRBV5-1	few	TRBJ2-7	TRBD1	TGCGCCAGCAGCACCAACAGGGGGACCTACGAGCAGTACTTC	CASSTNRGTYEQYF
TRBV6-4	-	TRBJ2-3	TRBD1	TGTGCCAGCAGGAACAACGTAGGGGGCTCAGATACGCAGTATTTT	CASRNNVGGSDTQYF
TRBV2	few	TRBJ2-5	-	TGTGCCAGCAGTGATGCTAGCTGGTACCAAGAGACCCAGTACTTC	CASSDASWYQETQYF
TRBV6-6	-	TRBJ2-7	-	TGTGCCAGCAGTTACTCGTTTAGTGGCAGCTACGAGCAGTACTTC	CASSYSFSGSYEQYF
TRBV2	-	TRBJ2-3	TRBD2	TGTGCCACCCTACCTCTAGCGGGACGGAAAGATACGCAGTATTTT	CATLPLAGRKDTQYF
TRBV6-2/TRBV6-3	-	TRBJ1-2	-	TGTGCCAGCAGTTACTCGATGCGGACTCTATCTGGCTACACCTTC	CASSYSMRTLSGYTF
TRBV5-1	many	TRBJ2-7	-	TGCGCCAGCAGTTCCGGGCCCTCCTACGAGCAGTACTTC	CASSSGPSYEQYF
TRBV10-3	-	TRBJ2-1	-	TGTGCCATCAGTGAGAAACCGACGGGAACGGTCTTC	CAISEKPTGTVF
TRBV28	few	TRBJ2-3	-	TGTGCCAGCAGTGGAGACACAGATACGCAGTATTTT	CASSGDTDTQYF
TRBV24-1	-	TRBJ2-5	TRBD1	TGTGCCACCAGTGACCGGCCAGGGACAGGCCAAGAGACCCAGTACTTC	CATSDRPGTGQETQYF
TRBV18	few	TRBJ2-7	-	TGTGCCAGCTCACCTGAGGGGGTGGGGACCTACGAGCAGTACTTC	CASSPEGVGTYEQYF
TRBV20-1	few	TRBJ2-7	-	TGCAGTGCTGGCCAGAACGCGCTACTGATTCTCGAGCAGTACTTC	CSAGQNALLILEQYF
TRBV20-1	-	TRBJ1-1	-	TGCAGTGCTAGGTGGGACAAGAACACTGAAGCTTTCTTT	CSARWDKNTEAFF
TRBV28	many	TRBJ1-2	TRBD1	TGTGCCAGCAGTTTCGAGAGGACAGGTGCCAACTATGGCTACACCTTC	CASSFERTGANYGYTF
TRBV28	-	TRBJ1-1	-	TGTGCCAGCAGTTTAAATCAGTTGCTAGGGACTGAAGCTTTCTTT	CASSLNQLLGTEAFF
TRBV3-1	few	TRBJ1-2	-	TGTGCCAGCAGCCAAGCCCAGGGAGGGCATGGCTACACCTTC	CASSQAQGGHGYTF
TRBV2	few	TRBJ2-2	-	TGTGCCAGCAGTGCCAACAGGAACACCGGGGAGCTGTTTTTT	CASSANRNTGELFF
TRBV28	-	TRBJ2-3	-	TGTGCCAGCAGTTTAGTGACGGGGAGCACAGATACGCAGTATTTT	CASSLVTGSTDTQYF
TRBV28	few	TRBJ1-5	-	TGTGCCAGTGGGGGGGGGACCAATCAGCCCCAGCATTTT	CASGGGTNQPQHF
TRBV7-2	-	TRBJ2-3	-	TGTGCCAGCACCCTGGACTCCAGGAGGGCAGATACGCAGTATTTT	CASTLDSRRADTQYF
TRBV4-1	few	TRBJ1-5	-	TGCGTCAGCAGCCAAAGCCCCCCGGGGGGCGCGAGGGCAAATCAGCCCCAGCATTTT	CVSSQSPPGGARANQPQHF
TRBV21-1	-	TRBJ2-1	-	TGTGCCAGCAGCGGCCGAGCTGGGGTGGACAATGAGCAGTTCTTC	CASSGRAGVDNEQFF
TRBV9	-	TRBJ1-4	-	TGTGCCAGCAGCGGCTCAGGGACGACTAATGAAAAACTGTTTTTT	CASSGSGTTNEKLFF
TRBV4-2	-	TRBJ2-5	TRBD2	TGTGCCAGCAGCCAAGCCCCCCCCGGACTAGCGGGATACCAAGAGACCCAGTACTTC	CASSQAPPGLAGYQETQYF
TRBV7-3	-	TRBJ2-2	-	TGTGCCAGCAGCTTAACCCCGTCGAGGCAGACTCGGGGGGAGCTGTTTTTT	CASSLTPSRQTRGELFF
TRBV11-2	few	TRBJ1-1	TRBD1	TGTGCCAGCACCAAACGTAGACAGGGGGCACAAGGTGACACTGAAGCTTTCTTT	CASTKRRQGAQGDTEAFF
TRBV20-1	few	TRBJ2-7	-	TGCAGTGCTAGAGATCGCGGGTCGGCCTACGAGCAGTACTTC	CSARDRGSAYEQYF
TRBV5-1	-	TRBJ2-5	-	TGCGCCAGCAGCTCTGGGACGGATTGGGAGACCCAGTACTTC	CASSSGTDWETQYF
TRBV4-1	-	TRBJ2-1	-	TGCGCCAGCAGCCAACCTCGGGGGGCCAATGAGCAGTTCTTC	CASSQPRGANEQFF
TRBV27	-	TRBJ1-2	TRBD1	TGTGCCAGCAGTCCACGAGCCGGACAGGGGTACTATGGCTACACCTTC	CASSPRAGQGYYGYTF
TRBV20-1	few	TRBJ2-1	-	TGCGGTGCCAGAGTCCTGTACAATGAGCAGTTCTTC	CGARVLYNEQFF
TRBV5-1	few	TRBJ1-1	-	TGCGCCAGCAGCTTGGCGTGGAACACTGAAGCTTTCTTT	CASSLAWNTEAFF
TRBV3-1	-	TRBJ2-5	TRBD2	TGTGCCACCATGCAACTAGCGGGAGACCAAGAGACCCAGTACTTC	CATMQLAGDQETQYF